Sequencing of this T cell receptor beta chain was carried out in a study of OX40 agonist ivuxolimab in advanced cancers. The V and J ends lost 6 bases and 6 bases, in that order; junction bases with no gene match: 12. CDR3 length: 15 residues. CDR1 LGHNT and CDR2 FRNRAP come from the germline V gene. Assay used: immunoSEQ multiplex PCR; TCRdb lists only in-frame clones, some missing. The table lists tens of thousands of clones, 65% to 85% of them singletons. This sequence was found in an adult with an advanced solid tumor such as melanoma, head and neck, liver or kidney cancer. The V and J genes are TRBV12-5 and TRBJ2-3, with 7 nucleotides matching TRBD2. Sequencing was performed on CD4+ or CD8+ T cells sorted from blood, taken in a trial of the OX40 agonist ivuxolimab. The chain's CDR3 is CASGPLAEGRDTQYF. In DNA form, the CDR3 reads TGTGCTAGTGGCCCGCTAGCGGAGGGGAGGGATACGCAGTATTTT.